This TCR beta chain was recorded in a study of CD4 and CD8 cells across lung adenocarcinoma regions. As to this clonotype: The junction departs from germline at one end; a sequencing error may be responsible.

The patients had localized lung adenocarcinoma, a non-small cell subtype. The germline CDR1 and CDR2 sequences are WSHSY and SAAADI. CDR3 size: 14 residues. MiXCR, run by TCRdb on the PCR reads, gives a single entry per CDR3 protein. There are roughly 20,000 distinct CDR3 sequences in the sample; roughly half occur only once, and under 25% lies in the top ten. The sequenced sample consisted of CD8+ T cells from the center of a lung tumor. The V call is TRBV10-2, the J call TRBJ2-3; a possible D gene is TRBD2 (6 bases). This sequence originates from a female donor with lung adenocarcinoma. The CD4 and CD8 labels of this study may be unreliable. CDR3 in amino acids: CASSESGWKDTQYF. The CDR3 DNA is TGCGCCAGCAGCGAAAGCGGGTGGAAAGATACGCAGTATTTC.